This note documents a single T cell receptor beta chain sequence. Antigen: not known. Sequencing used immunoSEQ multiplex PCR; TCRdb keeps in-frame clones, though not all of them. This sample has more than 85,000 clones; 85% to 95% occur once, and the top ten carry 2.9%. This sample was included in a study of T cell responses to AZD1222 COVID-19 vaccine. Study outcomes and limitations: Clonal diversity may have been underestimated in mostly white British donors. Reportedly, nearly half the spike-specific TCRs target unmutated variant regions.

In germline, CDR1 is MNHEY, CDR2 SMNVEV (reference sequence). V was shortened by 5 bases and J by 0 bases, with 13 bases between the two germline ends. The CDR3 contains 15 residues. The J gene is TRBJ1-1, the V gene TRBV27, with D maybe TRBD1 (5 bases). The sample here was peripheral blood, taken 28 days after the second AZD1222 dose. This TCR was sampled from an adult who received the AZD1222 COVID-19 vaccine. This chain's CDR3 is CASSNSDILNTEAFF. CDR3 bases: TGTGCCAGCAGTAACTCGGACATTTTGAACACTGAAGCTTTCTTT.